This T cell receptor (beta chain) appears in the sequencing data of a study of blood T cell repertoires in COVID-19. At the level of the study: From the United States, Italy and Spain came samples of acute and convalescent COVID-19. In each case, the material was cDNA or gDNA derived from T cells, B-cell-depleted T cells, or PBMCs.

Original data processing: For nucleated cells, counts were estimated from reference gene primer amplification. Measured with immunoSEQ multiplex PCR; TCRdb has only the in-frame clones, and not every one. Clone size and V and J calls were adopted from that table, with D and trimming inferred from the DNA. This sample carries under 150,000 clones, approximately 88% of them seen once, and the ten largest clones take 28%. Germline CDR1 SNHLY, CDR2 FYNNEI. This CDR3 is 14 amino acids long. Trimming took off 2 bases at V and 4 bases at J, with 11 bases between the two ends. The sample taken for sequencing was peripheral blood. The source is a human donor in a cohort sampled during active COVID-19. The chain links TRBV2 to TRBJ1-2, with D perhaps matching TRBD1 (6 bases). CDR3 sequence reads: CASSERQGSYGYTF. CDR3 bases: TGTGCCAGCAGTGAAAGGCAGGGGAGCTATGGCTACACCTTC.